These 5 T cell receptor beta chains originate from one sample sequenced in a study of T-cell memory formation after mild COVID-19. MiXCR was run by TCRdb on the 5' RACE reads, yielding one entry per CDR3 protein. The table shows about 44,000 distinct CDR3 sequences, with 6% to 9.5% occurring only once. Sequences were obtained from PBMCs or a T cell subset sorted from them (not recorded which). The receptors here all came from a man aged 18 to 29 who had mild COVID-19 (a few samples of this study predate the infection). Cell type and time point are not known.

This rearrangement joins TRBV4-3 to TRBJ1-5; TRBD1 matches 7 bases. V shed 0 bases and J 4 bases; nucleotides not matched to a gene: 3. This CDR3 region has 15 residues. Per germline, CDR1 LGHNA and CDR2 YSLEER. CDR3 sequence: CASSQDGDRNQPQHF. As DNA, the CDR3 is TGCGCCAGCAGCCAAGATGGGGACAGAAATCAGCCCCAGCATTTT.

This clonotype was counted ten times or more. The rearrangement uses TRBV10-3 and TRBJ2-7, with a weak D call TRBD2 (6 bases). Germline CDR1 and CDR2: ENHRY and SYGVKD. Trimming cost V 0 bases and J 3 bases, with 9 bases left between them. The CDR3 length is 14 residues. The CDR3 DNA follows: TGTGCCATCAGTGAGTCCCGCGGGGACTACGAGCAGTACGTC. The encoded protein is CAISESRGDYEQYV.

V and J are TRBV7-3 and TRBJ2-5; 9 positions agree with TRBD1. V was pared by 5 bases and J by 3 bases, with 7 bases of the junction left unmatched. Looked up from germline, CDR1 is SGHTA and CDR2 is FQGTGA. The CDR3 has 15 residues. The CDR3 spells CASSRYRDREETQYF. The CDR3, as DNA: TGTGCCAGCAGCCGATACCGGGACAGGGAAGAGACCCAGTACTTC.

This clonotype was counted many times. The rearrangement uses TRBV20-1 and TRBJ1-2; 7 bases are shared with TRBD1. Germline V gives CDR1 DFQATT, CDR2 SNEGSKA (reference sequence). The J segment lost 4 bases and the V segment lost 6 bases, leaving 11 bases of the junction unmatched. CDR3 length: 14 amino acids. This CDR3 reads CSAPTFDRAYGYTF. The CDR3 DNA follows: TGCAGTGCACCGACCTTTGACAGGGCCTATGGCTACACCTTC.

Many counts were recorded for this clonotype. This rearrangement joins TRBV4-3 to TRBJ2-4, with unresolved D. From germline, CDR1 is LGHNA and CDR2 YSLEER. The CDR3 extends over 13 amino acids. Trimming took 1 base from V and 5 from J, leaving 6 bases between them. The CDR3 loop reads CASSQGQQNIQYF. CDR3 bases: TGCGCCAGCAGCCAAGGGCAGCAAAACATTCAGTACTTC.